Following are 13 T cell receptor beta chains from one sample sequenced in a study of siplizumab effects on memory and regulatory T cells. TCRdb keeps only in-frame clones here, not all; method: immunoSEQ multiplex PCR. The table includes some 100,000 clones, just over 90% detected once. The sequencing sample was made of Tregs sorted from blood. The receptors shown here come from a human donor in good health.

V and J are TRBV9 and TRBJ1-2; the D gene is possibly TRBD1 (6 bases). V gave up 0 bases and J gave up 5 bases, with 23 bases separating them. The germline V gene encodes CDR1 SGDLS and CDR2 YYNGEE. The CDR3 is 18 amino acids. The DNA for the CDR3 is TGTGCCAGCAGCGTAGGAAAGGTGTGGGACACCGACCTTTATGGCTACACCTTC. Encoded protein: CASSVGKVWDTDLYGYTF.

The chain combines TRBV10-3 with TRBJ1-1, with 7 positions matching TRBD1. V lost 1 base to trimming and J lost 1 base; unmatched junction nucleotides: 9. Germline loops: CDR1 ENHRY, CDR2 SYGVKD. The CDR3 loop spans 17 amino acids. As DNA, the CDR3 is TGTGCCATCAGTGAGTTGGGTACAGGGGCTGGGAACACTGAAGCTTTCTTT. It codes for CAISELGTGAGNTEAFF.

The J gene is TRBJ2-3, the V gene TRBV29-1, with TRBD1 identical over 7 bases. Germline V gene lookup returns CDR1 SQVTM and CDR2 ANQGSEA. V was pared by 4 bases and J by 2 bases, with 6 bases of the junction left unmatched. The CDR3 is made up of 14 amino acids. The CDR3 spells CSVVGQLDTDTQYF. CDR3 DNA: TGCAGCGTTGTGGGACAGCTTGACACAGATACGCAGTATTTT.

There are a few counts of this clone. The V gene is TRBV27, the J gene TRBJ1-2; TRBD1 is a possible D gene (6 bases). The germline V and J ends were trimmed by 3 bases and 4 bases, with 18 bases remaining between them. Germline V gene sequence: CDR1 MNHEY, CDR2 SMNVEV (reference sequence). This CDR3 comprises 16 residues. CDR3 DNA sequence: TGTGCCAGCAGTTTTTTTGGGACACAGATCGCCTATGGCTACACCTTC. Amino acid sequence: CASSFFGTQIAYGYTF.

CDR3 nucleotide sequence: TGTGCCATCAGTGGGGGACAGGGGGAAGCTTTCTTT. This translates into CAISGGQGEAFF. J is TRBJ1-1 and V is TRBV10-3, with 10 bases lining up with TRBD1. Looked up from germline, CDR1 is ENHRY and CDR2 is SYGVKD. V lost 4 bases to trimming and J lost 8 bases; unmatched junction nucleotides: 1. The CDR3 has 12 amino acids.

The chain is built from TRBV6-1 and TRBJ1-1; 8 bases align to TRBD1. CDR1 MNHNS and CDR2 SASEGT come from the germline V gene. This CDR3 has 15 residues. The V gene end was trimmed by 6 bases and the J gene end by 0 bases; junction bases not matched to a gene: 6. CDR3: CASRGQVAMNTEAFF. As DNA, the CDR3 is TGTGCCAGCAGGGGACAGGTAGCCATGAACACTGAAGCTTTCTTT.

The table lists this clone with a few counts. CDR3: CASSLLIAGGTKNIQYF. The CDR3 DNA reads TGCGCCAGCAGCTTGCTTATCGCGGGAGGAACCAAAAACATTCAGTACTTC. V is TRBV5-1 and J is TRBJ2-4; TRBD2 agrees at 8 bases. With V trimmed by 1 base and J by 2 bases, 8 bases remained unmatched. CDR1 SGHRS and CDR2 YFSETQ come from the germline V gene. CDR3 size: 17 residues. Filled out from reference TRBV5-1 and TRBJ2-4, the complete variable domain reads KAGVTQTPRYLIKTRGQQVTLSCSPISGHRSVSWYQQTPGQGLQFLFEYFSETQRNKGNFPGRFSGRQFSNSRSEMNVSTLELGDSALYLCASSLLIAGGTKNIQYFGAGTRLSVL.

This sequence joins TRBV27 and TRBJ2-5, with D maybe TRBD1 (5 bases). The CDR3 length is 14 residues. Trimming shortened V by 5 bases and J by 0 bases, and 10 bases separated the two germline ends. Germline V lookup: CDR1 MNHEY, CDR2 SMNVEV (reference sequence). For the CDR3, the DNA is TGTGCCAGCAGTGACGCAGGGTACCAAGAGACCCAGTACTTC. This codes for CASSDAGYQETQYF.

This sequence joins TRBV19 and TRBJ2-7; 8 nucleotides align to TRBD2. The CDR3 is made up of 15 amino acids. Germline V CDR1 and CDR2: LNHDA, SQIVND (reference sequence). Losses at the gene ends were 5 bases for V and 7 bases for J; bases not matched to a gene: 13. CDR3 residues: CASSSSGTRGDEQYF. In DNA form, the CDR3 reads TGTGCCAGTAGTTCCTCCGGGACTAGGGGGGATGAGCAGTACTTC.

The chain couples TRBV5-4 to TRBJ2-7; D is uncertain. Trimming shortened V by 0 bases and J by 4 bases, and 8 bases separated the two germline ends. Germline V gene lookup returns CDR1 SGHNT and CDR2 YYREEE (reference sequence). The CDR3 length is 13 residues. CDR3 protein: CASSLGGYYEQYF. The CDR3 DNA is TGTGCCAGCAGCTTGGGGGGTTATTACGAGCAGTACTTC. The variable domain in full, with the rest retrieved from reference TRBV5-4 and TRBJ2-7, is ETGVTQSPTHLIKTRGQQVTLRCSSQSGHNTVSWYQQALGQGPQFIFQYYREEENGRGNFPPRFSGLQFPNYSSELNVNALELDDSALYLCASSLGGYYEQYFGPGTRLTVT.

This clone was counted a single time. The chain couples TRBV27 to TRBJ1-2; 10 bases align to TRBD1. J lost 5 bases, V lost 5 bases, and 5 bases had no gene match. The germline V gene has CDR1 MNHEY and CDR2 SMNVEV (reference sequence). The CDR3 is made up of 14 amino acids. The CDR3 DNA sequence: TGTGCCAGCAGTCCAGGGACAGGGGAATATGGCTACACCTTC. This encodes CASSPGTGEYGYTF.

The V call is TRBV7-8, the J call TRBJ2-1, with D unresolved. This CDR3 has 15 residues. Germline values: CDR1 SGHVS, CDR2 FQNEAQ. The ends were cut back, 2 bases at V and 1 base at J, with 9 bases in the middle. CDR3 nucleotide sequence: TGTGCCAGCAGCTTAATTACCGGTTCCTACAATGAGCAGTTCTTC. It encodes CASSLITGSYNEQFF.

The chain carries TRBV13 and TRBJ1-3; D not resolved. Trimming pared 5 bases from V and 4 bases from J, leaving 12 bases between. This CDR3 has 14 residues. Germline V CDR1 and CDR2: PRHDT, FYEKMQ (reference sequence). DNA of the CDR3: TGTGCCAGCAGCAGAATGGGCGCCGGAAACACCATATATTTT. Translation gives CASSRMGAGNTIYF.